Reported below is one TCR beta chain. Its antigen is undetermined. The V end was cut by 6 bases, the J end by 4 bases, with 7 bases between. The CDR3 sequence is 11 residues long. The germline V gene has CDR1 SNHLY and CDR2 FYNNEI. This specimen comes from a study of shared clonotypes between healthy human individuals. Genomic DNA per cell subset filled all wells of several immunoSEQ plates. Per sorted-subset replicate PCR, input was 150 to 250 ng DNA, representing around 30,000 T cell genomes. Authors' processing steps: Junction-only sequences without quality scores were provided by ImmunoSEQ, so filtering was different. The assay was immunoSEQ multiplex PCR, and TCRdb's table has in-frame clones only and misses some. That table supplies the V and J calls and clone size; D and trimming were determined from the DNA. The data hold millions of clones, with 95% observed a single time. Study conclusions and caveats: Of the naive CD4 clonotypes, approximately 5% were shared across a handful of donors.

The V call is TRBV2, the J call TRBJ2-7; no firm D call. Sequenced material: naive CD4+ T cells sorted from blood. Specified subset: CD45RA+ positively selected. This clonotype originated in a man between 18 and 35 years old in good health. This chain's CDR3 is CASRHEYEQYF. The DNA of the CDR3 is TGTGCCAGCAGACACGAGTACGAGCAGTACTTC.